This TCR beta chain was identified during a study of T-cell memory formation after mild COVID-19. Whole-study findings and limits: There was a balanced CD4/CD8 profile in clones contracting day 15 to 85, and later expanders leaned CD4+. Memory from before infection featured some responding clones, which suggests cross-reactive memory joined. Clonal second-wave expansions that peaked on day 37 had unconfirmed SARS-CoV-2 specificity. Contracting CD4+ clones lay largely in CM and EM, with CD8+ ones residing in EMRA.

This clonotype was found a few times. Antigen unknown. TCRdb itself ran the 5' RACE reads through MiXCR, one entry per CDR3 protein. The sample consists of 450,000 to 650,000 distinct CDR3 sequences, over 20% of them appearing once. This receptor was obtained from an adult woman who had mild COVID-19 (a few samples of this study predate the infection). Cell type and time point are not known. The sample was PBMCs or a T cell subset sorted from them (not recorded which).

The CDR3 DNA is TGTGCCAGCAGTCCCTCGGGTTCCTGGACCGCAGCCTCCTACGAGCAGTACTTC. Translation gives CASSPSGSWTAASYEQYF. This sequence joins TRBV12-3 or TRBV12-4 and TRBJ2-7, with D unresolved. This CDR3 is 18 amino acids long. The V end lost 5 bases, the J end lost 0 bases, and 23 bases lay between the germline ends.